This T cell receptor beta chain was sequenced in a study of radiotherapy plus CTLA-4 blockade in lung cancer. Study results and limitations: Expansion of tumor-derived TCR clones was observed in blood after radiotherapy plus ipilimumab. Strongest reported response predictors: early blood clone changes and post-radiation interferon-beta.

Points on this clone: No antigen is known for it.

Libraries were prepared by immunoSEQ multiplex PCR; TCRdb keeps only in-frame clonotypes and omits some of them. The sample contains some 64,000 clones, 76% of which appear only once. Patients with chemo-refractory metastatic non-small-cell lung cancer received focal radiation plus CTLA-4 blockade with ipilimumab. The sample here was peripheral blood, taken from a patient treated with radiotherapy plus ipilimumab. The source is a human donor with non-small cell lung cancer whose response to radiotherapy plus ipilimumab could not be evaluated. Some clones in this sample may be carry-over from other donors' samples.

CDR3 nucleotide sequence: TGTGCCAGCAGCTTGGGCACCCTAGGGACACTCCAAGAGACCCAGTACTTC. As protein: CASSLGTLGTLQETQYF. V is TRBV7-2 and J is TRBJ2-5; D is possibly TRBD1 (6 bases). Germline V gene sequence: CDR1 SGHTA, CDR2 FQGNSA. The CDR3 covers 17 residues. V was trimmed by 3 bases and J by 1 base, leaving 18 bases between them.